Presented here are 26 T cell receptor beta chains from one specimen sequenced in a study of vaccination and CD4 T cells after COVID-19. Treatment specified: approximately nine-day PBMC culture with coronavirus spike peptide pools or control peptides (ViraFEST assay). What these receptors recognize is not known. The Oncomine TCR Beta short-read assay was what sequenced the DNA obtained from cultured CD4+ T cells. One entry per CDR3 protein results from TCRdb running MiXCR on the PCR reads. The profile shows 15,000 to 20,000 distinct CDR3 sequences, approximately 29% of them singletons. The sequenced sample was cultured CD4+ T cells from blood. These receptors originate from a human donor with COVID-19.

The chain joins TRBV12-3 or TRBV12-4 to TRBJ2-2; 9 bases match TRBD1. V gave up 6 bases and J gave up 4 bases; unmatched junction bases: 9. The CDR3 extends over 16 amino acids. The CDR3 here is CASSPRDRVTTGELFF. The CDR3 nucleotides are TGTGCCAGCAGCCCTCGGGACAGGGTCACCACCGGGGAGCTGTTTTTT.

The CDR3 region is CASSIGIVGGGGSQETQYF. CDR3 DNA sequence: TGTGCCAGTAGTATCGGTATCGTAGGCGGGGGAGGCTCACAAGAGACCCAGTACTTC. This chain links TRBV19 with TRBJ2-5, with TRBD2 identical over 7 bases. The V gene's germline CDR1 is LNHDA and CDR2 SQIVND (reference sequence). V dropped 3 bases and J dropped 2; count of bases not matched to a gene: 18. The CDR3 is 19 amino acids.

V gene TRBV7-2 combines with J gene TRBJ1-1; perhaps TRBD1 as D (6 bases). The CDR3 consists of 20 residues. The V end was cut by 2 bases, the J end by 0 bases, with 25 bases between. CDR1 is SGHTA and CDR2 is FQGNSA in the germline V gene. The CDR3 DNA follows: TGTGCCAGCAGCTTAAAGGCGGATAAAGGAAGAACAGGGCTGAACACTGAAGCTTTCTTT. This translates into CASSLKADKGRTGLNTEAFF.

This clonotype was observed a few times. This chain's CDR3 is CAISGQLNTEAFF. The CDR3 nucleotides read TGTGCCATCAGTGGACAGTTGAACACTGAAGCTTTCTTT. The V gene is TRBV10-3, the J gene TRBJ1-1; D may be TRBD1 (5 bases). There are 13 residues in the CDR3. V was shortened by 4 bases and J by 0 bases, with 6 bases between the two germline ends. CDR1 ENHRY and CDR2 SYGVKD come from the germline V gene.

This clonotype was recorded a few times. This chain uses TRBV20-1 with TRBJ1-5; weak D call: TRBD1 (5 bases). V was clipped by 4 bases and J by 1 base, with 8 bases between them. The CDR3 sequence is 13 residues long. Per germline, CDR1 DFQATT and CDR2 SNEGSKA (reference sequence). The CDR3 sequence is CSAIRQSNQPQHF. CDR3 sequence (DNA): TGCAGTGCTATAAGACAGAGCAATCAGCCCCAGCATTTT.

The chain combines TRBV2 with TRBJ2-1; TRBD1 or TRBD2 may be the D gene (6 bases each). Germline V gives CDR1 SNHLY, CDR2 FYNNEI. V was cut by 1 base and J by 0 bases, with 10 bases left in between. This CDR3 is built from 16 residues. CDR3 in amino acids: CASSEVGGPSYNEQFF. The CDR3, as DNA: TGTGCCAGCAGTGAAGTGGGGGGCCCCTCCTACAATGAGCAGTTCTTC.

The J gene is TRBJ2-7, the V gene TRBV6-1; 7 bases map to TRBD2. Germline lookup yields CDR1 MNHNS and CDR2 SASEGT. After removal of 6 bases from V and 3 bases from J, the junction contained 8 bases not matched to a gene. This CDR3 has 14 amino acids. CDR3 DNA sequence: TGTGCCAGCAGCCTTGGGAGGGTAAACTACGAGCAGTACTTC. This codes for CASSLGRVNYEQYF.

This clonotype occurred a few times. The chain recombines TRBV6-2 or TRBV6-3 with TRBJ2-2, with D tentatively TRBD2 (5 bases). Germline CDR1 MNHEY, CDR2 SVGEGT. V lost 6 bases, J lost 6 bases, and 20 bases lay in between. The CDR3 is 16 residues long. CDR3: CASRSQVRGNAGELFF. DNA of the CDR3: TGTGCCAGCAGGAGTCAGGTCCGGGGAAACGCCGGGGAGCTGTTTTTT.

The rearrangement uses TRBV7-9 and TRBJ2-3; 11 bases are shared with TRBD2. After removal of 2 bases from V and 0 bases from J, the junction contained 7 bases not matched to a gene. This CDR3 has 18 residues. Germline CDR1 SEHNR, CDR2 FQNEAQ (reference sequence). Here the CDR3 reads CASSLPSGGTTSTDTQYF. Written as DNA, the CDR3 is TGTGCCAGCAGCTTACCTAGCGGGGGGACAACTAGCACAGATACGCAGTATTTT.

This chain links TRBV7-8 with TRBJ1-6; a possible D gene is TRBD1 (5 bases). From germline, CDR1 is SGHVS and CDR2 FQNEAQ. Between the trimmed V and J ends, which lost 1 base and 8 bases, there was a span of 18 bases. CDR3 length: 17 amino acids. CDR3 protein: CASSLEISGIRDSPLHF. In DNA, the CDR3 is TGTGCCAGCAGCTTAGAGATATCAGGGATCAGGGATTCACCCCTCCACTTT. Combining the CDR3 with reference TRBV7-8 and TRBJ1-6 gives the whole variable domain GAGVSQSPRYKVAKRGQDVALRCDPISGHVSLFWYQQALGQGPEFLTYFQNEAQLDKSGLPSDRFFAERPEGSVSTLKIQRTQQEDSAVYLCASSLEISGIRDSPLHFGNGTRLTVT.

This clonotype was counted only a few times. This sequence joins TRBV7-8 and TRBJ1-2; D is possibly TRBD1 (5 bases). CDR1 and CDR2 (germline): SGHVS, FQNEAQ. Deletions cut 4 bases from V and 3 bases from J, with 15 bases between. The CDR3 contains 15 residues. CDR3 sequence reads: CASSSQSGAYYGYTF. The DNA for the CDR3 is TGTGCCAGCAGCTCACAATCCGGGGCCTACTATGGCTACACCTTC. Full variable domain (missing parts from reference TRBV7-8 and TRBJ1-2): GAGVSQSPRYKVAKRGQDVALRCDPISGHVSLFWYQQALGQGPEFLTYFQNEAQLDKSGLPSDRFFAERPEGSVSTLKIQRTQQEDSAVYLCASSSQSGAYYGYTFGSGTRLTVV.

This clonotype was counted a few times. The CDR3 loop is CASRPNHRVGEETQYF. Here the CDR3 DNA reads TGTGCCAGCAGGCCAAACCACAGGGTAGGGGAGGAGACCCAGTACTTC. The V call is TRBV27, the J call TRBJ2-5, with D possibly being TRBD1 (6 bases). V dropped 6 bases and J dropped 5 bases, with 22 bases sitting between them. In germline, CDR1 is MNHEY, CDR2 SMNVEV (reference sequence). The CDR3 covers 16 residues.

This clonotype turned up a few times. This chain connects TRBV27 to TRBJ2-4; D remains ambiguous. Germline V gene sequence: CDR1 MNHEY, CDR2 SMNVEV (reference sequence). V was shortened by 4 bases and J by 0 bases, with 10 bases between the two germline ends. The CDR3 contains 15 residues. The CDR3 protein is CASSSLETAKNIQYF. Written as DNA, the CDR3 is TGTGCCAGCAGTTCCCTAGAAACAGCCAAAAACATTCAGTACTTC.

This chain links TRBV28 with TRBJ2-7; tentatively, D is TRBD2 (7 bases). Trimming left V 7 bases short and J 0 bases short, with 19 bases between. This CDR3 is 16 amino acids long. CDR1 and CDR2 (germline): MDHEN, SYDVKM. CDR3 coding DNA: TGTGCCAGCACGGTCCCCCGGGGGGCATTCTCCTACGAGCAGTACTTC. Translating it yields CASTVPRGAFSYEQYF.

This clonotype was counted between two and nine times. This chain joins TRBV11-3 and TRBJ2-7; 7 bases match TRBD1. V lost 5 bases and J lost 4; bases outside the gene matches: 11. The CDR3 sequence is 15 residues long. CDR1 is SGHNT and CDR2 is YENEEA in the germline V gene. This CDR3 is CASSGRWDRQYEQYF. The CDR3 nucleotides read TGTGCCAGCAGCGGAAGGTGGGACAGACAATACGAGCAGTACTTC.

In this sample, this clonotype turned up a few times. The chain combines TRBV15 with TRBJ2-7, with D tentatively TRBD2 (6 bases). The CDR3 has 16 amino acids. Germline-derived CDR1 and CDR2 are LNHNV and YYDKDF (reference sequence). V lost 0 bases and J lost 1, with 13 bases in between. Here the CDR3 DNA reads TGTGCCACCAGCAGAGATCTTGTTGCGGGGTCCTACGAGCAGTACTTC. As protein: CATSRDLVAGSYEQYF.

The rearrangement links TRBV25-1 to TRBJ2-7, with 7 bases fitting TRBD1. J gave up 1 base and V 6 bases, and 9 bases lay outside the gene matches. The CDR3 is 15 residues long. The germline V gene encodes CDR1 MGHDK and CDR2 SYGVNS. As DNA, the CDR3 is TGTGCCAGCAGCGACCCGGACAGGAAGTCCTACGAGCAGTACTTC. Its translation is CASSDPDRKSYEQYF.

V is TRBV19 and J is TRBJ2-7; unclear D gene. V was trimmed by 5 bases and J by 2 bases, leaving 10 bases between them. Germline lookup yields CDR1 LNHDA and CDR2 SQIVND (reference sequence). There are 13 residues in the CDR3. CDR3 residues: CASSVTWAYEQYF. CDR3 in DNA: TGTGCCAGTAGTGTAACATGGGCCTACGAGCAGTACTTC. Combining the CDR3 with reference TRBV19 and TRBJ2-7 gives the whole variable domain DGGITQSPKYLFRKEGQNVTLSCEQNLNHDAMYWYRQDPGQGLRLIYYSQIVNDFQKGDIAEGYSVSREKKESFPLTVTSAQKNPTAFYLCASSVTWAYEQYFGPGTRLTVT.

The CDR3 nucleotides are TGTGCCAGCAGTCAGACTGGGGCCAACGTCCTGACTTTC. Protein sequence: CASSQTGANVLTF. The V gene is TRBV6-1, the J gene TRBJ2-6; no clear D gene. Germline CDR1 MNHNS, CDR2 SASEGT. Between the trimmed V and J ends, which lost 5 bases and 2 bases, there was a span of 4 bases. CDR3 length: 13 residues.

V gene TRBV7-9 combines with J gene TRBJ2-2, with D possibly being TRBD2 (6 bases). The ends were cut back, 5 bases at V and 8 bases at J, with 18 bases in the middle. This CDR3 has 15 amino acids. CDR1 and CDR2 from the germline V gene are SEHNR and FQNEAQ (reference sequence). CDR3 nucleotides: TGTGCCAGCAGCCTCCAGATGGGGGGAGCAGGGGAGCTGTTTTTT. It translates to CASSLQMGGAGELFF.

This clonotype has just a few counts. The gene calls are TRBV18 and TRBJ2-2; D is unresolved. CDR1 is KGHSH and CDR2 is LQKENI in the germline V gene. The CDR3 spans 12 residues. With 2 bases removed from V and 3 bases from J, the gap between germline ends came to 1 base. For the CDR3, the DNA is TGTGCCAGCTCACCAGACACCGGGGAGCTGTTTTTT. This sequence encodes CASSPDTGELFF.

This clonotype is categorized as medium-sized. The V and J genes are TRBV21-1 and TRBJ1-5; the table's D call TRBD1 went unverified against the DNA. TRBV21-1 is tagged as a pseudogene. The CDR3 spans 16 residues. Here the CDR3 DNA reads TGTGCCAGCAGCAACGGCGTCGACAGGGAATATCAGCCCCAGCATTTT. This codes for CASSNGVDREYQPQHF.

This clonotype turned up a few times. The gene calls are TRBV27 and TRBJ1-3; TRBD1 might be the D (6 bases). Germline loops: CDR1 MNHEY, CDR2 SMNVEV (reference sequence). Trimming cost V 4 bases and J 2 bases, with 15 bases left between them. The CDR3 spans 16 residues. CDR3 region: CASSSAGERAGNTIYF. The CDR3 coding sequence is TGTGCCAGCAGTTCTGCAGGGGAAAGAGCTGGAAACACCATATATTTT.

This clonotype has just a few counts. The chain employs TRBV5-1 and TRBJ2-1; 12 bases map to TRBD2. V shed 6 bases, J shed 6 bases, and the junction held 10 bases outside the gene matches. Looked up from germline, CDR1 is SGHRS and CDR2 is YFSETQ. The length of the CDR3 is 16 residues. The CDR3 sequence is CASTSPLAGGRNEQFF. For the CDR3, the DNA is TGCGCCAGCACCTCTCCTCTAGCGGGGGGGCGCAATGAGCAGTTCTTC.

CDR3 sequence (DNA): TGTGCCAGCAGCGCGGGGGGCCCAGTGTTGAACACTGAAGCTTTCTTT. This translates into CASSAGGPVLNTEAFF. The J gene is TRBJ1-1, the V gene TRBV9; D possibly corresponds to TRBD1 (6 bases). The CDR3 contains 16 residues. CDR1 and CDR2 from the germline V gene are SGDLS and YYNGEE. V was shortened by 3 bases and J by 0 bases, with 15 bases between the two germline ends.

This clonotype occurred a few times. In nucleotides, the CDR3 is TGTGCCAGCAGCTTAGACGGAGGGGTAAAGACCCAGTACTTC. Its translation: CASSLDGGVKTQYF. The genes are TRBV11-3 and TRBJ2-5; weak D call: TRBD2 (6 bases). CDR1 and CDR2 (germline): SGHNT, YENEEA. The CDR3 covers 14 residues. Trimming removed 0 bases from V and 6 bases from J, with 11 bases in between.